This TCR beta chain stems from a study of T cells and Merkel cell carcinoma outcomes. Study-wide findings and caveats: Reportedly, T-cell repertoire with density predicts Merkel cell carcinoma outcomes.

This clone was recorded once. What it recognizes is unknown. The germline gives CDR1 MNHNS, CDR2 SASEGT. CDR3 length equals 13 residues. V was pared by 4 bases and J by 1 base, with 7 bases between. TCRdb keeps only in-frame clones here, not all; method: immunoSEQ multiplex PCR. The data show 13,000 to 15,000 clones, approximately 92% seen once. This receptor was taken from a human donor with Merkel cell carcinoma. The V and J genes are TRBV6-1 and TRBJ1-1; D not certain. Sequenced input: tumor tissue from Merkel cell carcinoma. The DNA for the CDR3 is TGTGCCAGCAGTGTGACAAGGAACACTGAAGCTTTCTTT. Its protein product is CASSVTRNTEAFF.